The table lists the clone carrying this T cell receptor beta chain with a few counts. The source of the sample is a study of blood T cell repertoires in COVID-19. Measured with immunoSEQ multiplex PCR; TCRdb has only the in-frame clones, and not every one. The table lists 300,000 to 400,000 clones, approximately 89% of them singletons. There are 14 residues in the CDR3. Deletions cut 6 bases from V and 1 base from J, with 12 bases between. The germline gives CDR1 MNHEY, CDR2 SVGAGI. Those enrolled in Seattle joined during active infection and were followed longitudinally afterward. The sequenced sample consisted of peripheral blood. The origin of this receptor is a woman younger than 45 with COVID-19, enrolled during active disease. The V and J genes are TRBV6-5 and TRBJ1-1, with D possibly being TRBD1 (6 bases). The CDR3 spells CASSLNRANTEAFF. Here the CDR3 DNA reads TGTGCCAGCAGCTTAAACAGGGCGAACACTGAAGCTTTCTTT.